A selection of T cell receptor beta chains follows, all from one sample in a study of blood T cell repertoires in COVID-19. Assay: immunoSEQ multiplex PCR; the TCRdb copy retains only in-frame clones and omits some. The sample records roughly 99,000 clones, around 90% being singletons. The material sequenced was peripheral blood. These receptors originate from a man aged 50-59 years with COVID-19, enrolled during active disease. CDR3s include the opening cysteine and the closing phenylalanine or tryptophan. A D gene is named only where the DNA matches it firmly. Where a row states a size, it is once, few, many or the class of an expanded clone; other rows omit it.

v_call: TRBV5-1; d_call: TRBD1; clone_size: -; j_call: TRBJ2-7; cdr3_nt: TGCGCCAGCGGCTTAAACAGGGGGCGTTCAGAGCAGTACTTC; cdr3_aa: CASGLNRGRSEQYF
v_call: TRBV10-3; d_call: TRBD2; clone_size: -; j_call: TRBJ2-3; cdr3_nt: TGTGCCATCAGTGTGGGGGGGACCTACACAGATACGCAGTATTTT; cdr3_aa: CAISVGGTYTDTQYF
v_call: TRBV2; d_call: TRBD1; clone_size: -; j_call: TRBJ1-6; cdr3_nt: TGTGCCAGCAGCCTTCTGTTGGGACAGGGGATGGCTTCACCCCTCCACTTT; cdr3_aa: CASSLLLGQGMASPLHF
v_call: TRBV5-1; d_call: -; clone_size: once; j_call: TRBJ1-1; cdr3_nt: TGCGCCAGCAGCTCGACGGGGGTCCGGACTGAAGCTTTCTTT; cdr3_aa: CASSSTGVRTEAFF
v_call: TRBV28; d_call: -; clone_size: -; j_call: TRBJ1-4; cdr3_nt: TGTGCCAGCAGGTCCATGAAGGGGTCTAATGAAAAACTGTTTTTT; cdr3_aa: CASRSMKGSNEKLFF
v_call: TRBV5-1; d_call: -; clone_size: -; j_call: TRBJ1-1; cdr3_nt: TGCGCCAGCAGCCCTATGACCGGGATGAACACTGAAGCTTTCTTT; cdr3_aa: CASSPMTGMNTEAFF
v_call: TRBV14; d_call: TRBD1; clone_size: -; j_call: TRBJ1-1; cdr3_nt: TGTGCCAGCAGCCACACAGGGGTCTGGAACACTGAAGCTTTCTTT; cdr3_aa: CASSHTGVWNTEAFF
v_call: TRBV29-1; d_call: TRBD2; clone_size: -; j_call: TRBJ2-7; cdr3_nt: TGCAGCGTAGAAGGGACTAGCAGTAAGTACGAGCAGTACTTC; cdr3_aa: CSVEGTSSKYEQYF
v_call: TRBV19; d_call: TRBD2; clone_size: -; j_call: TRBJ2-3; cdr3_nt: TGTGCCAGTAGTATAGTGCCTAGCGGGGGCACAGATACGCAGTATTTT; cdr3_aa: CASSIVPSGGTDTQYF
v_call: TRBV27; d_call: TRBD1; clone_size: -; j_call: TRBJ1-5; cdr3_nt: TGTGCCAGCAGTCCCGGACAGGGGGCGAGGTATCATCAGCCCCAGCATTTT; cdr3_aa: CASSPGQGARYHQPQHF
v_call: TRBV5-8; d_call: -; clone_size: -; j_call: TRBJ1-1; cdr3_nt: TGTGCCAGCAGCTTGGGAGCGAACACTGAAGCTTTCTTT; cdr3_aa: CASSLGANTEAFF
v_call: TRBV5-1; d_call: TRBD1; clone_size: -; j_call: TRBJ1-1; cdr3_nt: TGCGCCAGCGGGACAGGACCGGCCACTGAAGCTTTCTTT; cdr3_aa: CASGTGPATEAFF
v_call: TRBV19; d_call: TRBD1; clone_size: -; j_call: TRBJ1-6; cdr3_nt: TGTGCCAGTAGTCGAGGGGGCGTAGGGGATTCACCCCTCCACTTT; cdr3_aa: CASSRGGVGDSPLHF
v_call: TRBV6-5; d_call: -; clone_size: -; j_call: TRBJ1-6; cdr3_nt: TGTGCCAGCAGCCCATGGACGGAGGTAAATTCACCCCTCCACTTT; cdr3_aa: CASSPWTEVNSPLHF
v_call: TRBV10-3; d_call: TRBD1; clone_size: -; j_call: TRBJ1-6; cdr3_nt: TGTGCCATCACTTCGGACAGGGGGAATTCACCCCTCCACTTT; cdr3_aa: CAITSDRGNSPLHF
v_call: TRBV7-2; d_call: TRBD2; clone_size: -; j_call: TRBJ2-1; cdr3_nt: TGTGCCAGCAGCTCTAGCGGGGGGTTCTACAATGAGCAGTTCTTC; cdr3_aa: CASSSSGGFYNEQFF
v_call: TRBV6-1; d_call: -; clone_size: -; j_call: TRBJ1-5; cdr3_nt: TGTGCCAGCAGTGACGGACAGACAACGAGCAATCAGCCCCAGCATTTT; cdr3_aa: CASSDGQTTSNQPQHF
v_call: TRBV19; d_call: -; clone_size: -; j_call: TRBJ1-5; cdr3_nt: TGTGCCAGTACCCGGAGACAGGCTAATAGCAATCAGCCCCAGCATTTT; cdr3_aa: CASTRRQANSNQPQHF
v_call: TRBV11-2; d_call: TRBD2; clone_size: -; j_call: TRBJ2-7; cdr3_nt: TGTGCCAGCAGCTTGTCTAGCGGGGGTACCTACGAGCAGTACTTC; cdr3_aa: CASSLSSGGTYEQYF
v_call: TRBV7-3; d_call: TRBD1; clone_size: once; j_call: TRBJ2-2; cdr3_nt: TGTGCCAGCAGGCCGACAGGGGGCACCGGGGAGCTGTTTTTT; cdr3_aa: CASRPTGGTGELFF
v_call: TRBV7-2; d_call: -; clone_size: -; j_call: TRBJ1-2; cdr3_nt: TGTGCCAGCAGCTTGGCAGGCTCGGGGGGCGGCTACACCTTC; cdr3_aa: CASSLAGSGGGYTF
v_call: TRBV7-6; d_call: TRBD1; clone_size: -; j_call: TRBJ2-3; cdr3_nt: TGTGCCAGCAGCCTCCGGGACAGGGCACAAAGGACAGATACGCAGTATTTT; cdr3_aa: CASSLRDRAQRTDTQYF
v_call: TRBV5-1; d_call: TRBD1; clone_size: -; j_call: TRBJ2-5; cdr3_nt: TGCGCCAGCAGCAAGGGACAGGAAGAGACCCAGTACTTC; cdr3_aa: CASSKGQEETQYF
v_call: TRBV7-3; d_call: TRBD1; clone_size: -; j_call: TRBJ1-1; cdr3_nt: TGTGCCAGCAGCCAAAGGGACAGGGGCACTGAAGCTTTCTTT; cdr3_aa: CASSQRDRGTEAFF
v_call: TRBV7-9; d_call: TRBD1; clone_size: -; j_call: TRBJ2-5; cdr3_nt: TGTGCCAGCAGCTTAGCCGGGACAGGGTCCCGGACCCAGTACTTC; cdr3_aa: CASSLAGTGSRTQYF
v_call: TRBV28; d_call: -; clone_size: -; j_call: TRBJ1-3; cdr3_nt: TGTGCCACCGAAACGGGGGTAGCTGGAAACACCATATATTTT; cdr3_aa: CATETGVAGNTIYF
v_call: TRBV11-1; d_call: -; clone_size: -; j_call: TRBJ1-2; cdr3_nt: TGTGCCAGCAGCTTAGGGAATGGAGGGAACTATGGCTACACCTTC; cdr3_aa: CASSLGNGGNYGYTF
v_call: TRBV3-1/TRBV3-2; d_call: -; clone_size: -; j_call: TRBJ1-1; cdr3_nt: TGTGCCAGCAGCCAAGTTGAGGCTGAAGCTTTCTTT; cdr3_aa: CASSQVEAEAFF
v_call: TRBV19; d_call: TRBD1; clone_size: -; j_call: TRBJ2-7; cdr3_nt: TGTGCCAGTAGTCTCCGACAGGGTGTCGAGCAGTACTTC; cdr3_aa: CASSLRQGVEQYF
v_call: TRBV5-4; d_call: TRBD1; clone_size: -; j_call: TRBJ1-4; cdr3_nt: TGTGCCAGCAGCTCGGGACAGGCTAATGAAAAACTGTTTTTT; cdr3_aa: CASSSGQANEKLFF
v_call: TRBV7-9; d_call: TRBD1; clone_size: -; j_call: TRBJ1-2; cdr3_nt: TGTGCCAGCAGCCCGACAGGGGACTCCTATGGCTACACCTTC; cdr3_aa: CASSPTGDSYGYTF
v_call: TRBV30; d_call: -; clone_size: -; j_call: TRBJ1-6; cdr3_nt: TGTGCCTGGAGTGTAAACACAGGTCAATCACCCCTCCACTTT; cdr3_aa: CAWSVNTGQSPLHF
v_call: TRBV5-1; d_call: TRBD2; clone_size: -; j_call: TRBJ2-1; cdr3_nt: TGCGCCAGCAGCTTACTTAGCGGGGGGGCCCTAGGTAATGAGCAGTTCTTC; cdr3_aa: CASSLLSGGALGNEQFF
v_call: TRBV11-2; d_call: -; clone_size: few; j_call: TRBJ1-2; cdr3_nt: TGTGCCAGCAGCTTAGACCGCTATGGCTACACCTTC; cdr3_aa: CASSLDRYGYTF
v_call: TRBV5-1; d_call: -; clone_size: -; j_call: TRBJ2-5; cdr3_nt: TGCGCCAGCAGCTTGATGGCGTCAGGGCCCCAAGAGACCCAGTACTTC; cdr3_aa: CASSLMASGPQETQYF
v_call: TRBV16; d_call: -; clone_size: -; j_call: TRBJ2-5; cdr3_nt: TGTGCCAGCAGCCCCATAGGGGCCCCCAGGGCGGAGTACCAAGAGACCCAGTACTTC; cdr3_aa: CASSPIGAPRAEYQETQYF
v_call: TRBV7-9; d_call: TRBD1; clone_size: -; j_call: TRBJ1-5; cdr3_nt: TGTGCCAGCAGCCCCTCTGACAGGGCCAATCAGCCCCAGCATTTT; cdr3_aa: CASSPSDRANQPQHF
v_call: TRBV28; d_call: TRBD2; clone_size: -; j_call: TRBJ2-1; cdr3_nt: TGTGCCAGCAGTTTCCGCGGGGGGTCCTACAATGAGCAGTTCTTC; cdr3_aa: CASSFRGGSYNEQFF
v_call: TRBV4-2; d_call: -; clone_size: -; j_call: TRBJ1-5; cdr3_nt: TGTGCCAGCAGCCCCGAGGAGGGAACGAGAAATCAGCCCCAGCATTTT; cdr3_aa: CASSPEEGTRNQPQHF
v_call: TRBV5-1; d_call: -; clone_size: -; j_call: TRBJ1-5; cdr3_nt: TGCGCCAGCAGCGTCGATGCGGGGGGCAATCAGCCCCAGCATTTT; cdr3_aa: CASSVDAGGNQPQHF
v_call: TRBV27; d_call: -; clone_size: -; j_call: TRBJ1-3; cdr3_nt: TGTGCCAGCAGTCTATCAGCGCGGGGGGCTTCAGGAAACACCATATATTTT; cdr3_aa: CASSLSARGASGNTIYF
v_call: TRBV7-8; d_call: -; clone_size: -; j_call: TRBJ2-3; cdr3_nt: TGTGCCAGCAGCTTAGAGGACTTTACAGATACGCAGTATTTT; cdr3_aa: CASSLEDFTDTQYF
v_call: TRBV15; d_call: -; clone_size: -; j_call: TRBJ1-2; cdr3_nt: TGTGCCACCAGTCTGACCAGGGGTAACTATGGCTACACCTTC; cdr3_aa: CATSLTRGNYGYTF
v_call: TRBV3-1/TRBV3-2; d_call: TRBD2; clone_size: few; j_call: TRBJ2-1; cdr3_nt: TGTGCCAGCAGCCGGACTAGCGGGGGGGATGAGCAGTTCTTC; cdr3_aa: CASSRTSGGDEQFF
v_call: TRBV27; d_call: TRBD1; clone_size: -; j_call: TRBJ1-3; cdr3_nt: TGTGCCAGCAGCCCTCGGACAGGCTCTGGAAACACCATATATTTT; cdr3_aa: CASSPRTGSGNTIYF
v_call: TRBV6-5; d_call: -; clone_size: -; j_call: TRBJ2-3; cdr3_nt: TGTGCCAGCAGTTATAGGCGGCGCACAGATACGCAGTATTTT; cdr3_aa: CASSYRRRTDTQYF
v_call: TRBV4-1; d_call: TRBD1; clone_size: once; j_call: TRBJ1-2; cdr3_nt: TGCGCCAGCAGCCAACAGACAGGGAGCTATGGCTACACCTTC; cdr3_aa: CASSQQTGSYGYTF
v_call: TRBV18; d_call: -; clone_size: -; j_call: TRBJ2-7; cdr3_nt: TGTGCCAGCTCCCTTCTTCGATTATCGGGTTACGAGCAGTACTTC; cdr3_aa: CASSLLRLSGYEQYF
v_call: TRBV27; d_call: -; clone_size: -; j_call: TRBJ2-7; cdr3_nt: TGTGCCAGCAGTTTATCACGGGGGAACTACGAGCAGTACTTC; cdr3_aa: CASSLSRGNYEQYF
v_call: TRBV5-1; d_call: TRBD1; clone_size: -; j_call: TRBJ1-4; cdr3_nt: TGCGCCAGCAGCCGGGACAGGCCCGATGAAAAACTGTTTTTT; cdr3_aa: CASSRDRPDEKLFF